These 10 T cell receptor beta chains came from one sample sequenced in a study of T cell repertoires in cytomegalovirus infection. MiXCR, applied by TCRdb to the reads, yields one record per CDR3 protein. There are roughly 180,000 distinct CDR3 sequences in the sample; about a sixth occur only once, and approximately 25% lies in the top ten. Specimen: CD8+ T cells from PBMCs. The source of these receptors is a human donor in good health (CMV status not recorded). Some clones in this sample may be carry-over from other donors' samples.

This clonotype was counted between two and nine times. The rearrangement links TRBV28 to TRBJ1-2; possibly TRBD1 for D (6 bases). The CDR3 has 12 amino acids. The V end was cut by 5 bases, the J end by 6 bases, with 10 bases between. Per germline, CDR1 MDHEN and CDR2 SYDVKM. The CDR3 DNA reads as TGTGCCAGCAGTCCCCCAGGGGATGGCTACACCTTC. Amino acid sequence: CASSPPGDGYTF.

This clonotype showed up just a few times. The CDR3: CASSGKSGLFDEKLFF. CDR3 DNA: TGCGCCAGCAGCGGCAAGTCGGGACTCTTCGATGAAAAACTGTTTTTT. The gene calls are TRBV4-1 and TRBJ1-4; the D gene is possibly TRBD1 (5 bases). Per the germline V gene, CDR1 is MGHRA and CDR2 is YSYEKL. Between the trimmed V and J ends, which lost 5 bases and 6 bases, there was a span of 19 bases. The CDR3 has 16 amino acids.

J is TRBJ2-7 and V is TRBV11-2; possibly TRBD2 for D (6 bases). Trimming stripped 6 bases from V and 3 bases from J, with 27 bases between. The CDR3 spans 18 residues. Germline lookup yields CDR1 SGHAT and CDR2 FQNNGV. The DNA of the CDR3 is TGTGCCAGCAGACAGAGCTTAGTAAGTAGGGACTTCTTCTACGAGCAGTACTTC. Its protein product is CASRQSLVSRDFFYEQYF.

V is TRBV20-1 and J is TRBJ2-1; no reliable D call. The V and J ends lost 0 bases and 0 bases respectively, with 9 bases between them. The germline CDR1 and CDR2 sequences are DFQATT and SNEGSKA (reference sequence). The length of the CDR3 is 15 residues. Written as DNA, the CDR3 is TGCAGTGCTAGAGACGCCCAGAGCTCCTACAATGAGCAGTTCTTC. Residues: CSARDAQSSYNEQFF.

The V and J genes are TRBV5-6 and TRBJ1-5, with D uncertain. The CDR3 extends over 14 amino acids. Germline V CDR1 and CDR2: SGHDT, YYEEEE. Between the trimmed V and J ends, which lost 3 bases and 3 bases, there was a span of 10 bases. CDR3 region: CASSSFTDNQPQHF. CDR3 bases: TGTGCCAGCAGCTCGTTTACAGACAATCAGCCCCAGCATTTT. Filled out from reference TRBV5-6 and TRBJ1-5, the complete variable domain reads DAGVTQSPTHLIKTRGQQVTLRCSPKSGHDTVSWYQQALGQGPQFIFQYYEEEERQRGNFPDRFSGHQFPNYSSELNVNALLLGDSALYLCASSSFTDNQPQHFGDGTRLSIL.

V and J are TRBV7-8 and TRBJ2-5; D not certain. Looked up from germline, CDR1 is SGHVS and CDR2 is FQNEAQ. The CDR3 extends over 14 amino acids. Trimming cost V 5 bases and J 5 bases, with 15 bases left between them. CDR3 sequence (DNA): TGTGCCAGCAGCCCCCACGGGTTGGGGGAGACCCAGTACTTC. Translation gives CASSPHGLGETQYF.

There are a few counts of this clonotype. V gene TRBV7-2 combines with J gene TRBJ2-7; tentative D call: TRBD2 (8 bases). Germline-derived CDR1 and CDR2 are SGHTA and FQGNSA. V lost 10 bases and J 2 bases, leaving 15 bases between the germline ends. The length of the CDR3 is 13 residues. The CDR3 is CATGRDSPYEQYF. As DNA, the CDR3 is TGTGCCACCGGGAGGGACAGCCCCTACGAGCAGTACTTC.

This clonotype was found many times. V usage is TRBV9 and J usage is TRBJ2-7, with 7 nucleotides matching TRBD1. This CDR3 has 15 residues. Germline V CDR1 and CDR2: SGDLS, YYNGEE. The J segment lost 5 bases and the V segment lost 4 bases, leaving 12 bases of the junction unmatched. The CDR3 DNA reads TGTGCCAGCAGCACCCGACAGGGAAGTTTCAACGAGCAGTACTTC. Protein product: CASSTRQGSFNEQYF. The whole variable domain, filled in from reference TRBV9 and TRBJ2-7, reads DSGVTQTPKHLITATGQRVTLRCSPRSGDLSVYWYQQSLDQGLQFLIQYYNGEERAKGNILERFSAQQFPDLHSELNLSSLELGDSALYFCASSTRQGSFNEQYFGPGTRLTVT.

This clonotype was found many times. Germline and junction disagree at one end, which may indicate a read error. The J gene is TRBJ1-1, the V gene TRBV12-3 or TRBV12-4; D unresolved. There are 13 residues in the CDR3. The CDR3 nucleotides are TGTGCCAGCAGCTTAGGGATGAACACTGAAGCTTTCTTT. Its protein is CASSLGMNTEAFF.

There are many counts of this clonotype. The gene calls are TRBV4-3 and TRBJ2-3; TRBD2 agrees at 12 bases. CDR3 length equals 18 residues. V gave up 0 bases and J gave up 6 bases; unmatched junction bases: 10. Germline lookup yields CDR1 LGHNA and CDR2 YSLEER. The CDR3 DNA is TGCGCCAGCAGCCAAGATCTAGCGGGGGGGCTTCTGAGCGATACGCAGTATTTT. Its protein product is CASSQDLAGGLLSDTQYF.